These 28 T cell receptor beta chains were sequenced from one sample in a study of control samples from healthy donors and cancer patients. Method: immunoSEQ multiplex PCR; TCRdb's copy keeps in-frame clones and lacks some. The sample shows hundreds of thousands of clones, around 90% of them seen only once. Sequenced: PBMCs. These receptors all come from a man aged 40-49 years with head and neck cancer.

The V and J genes are TRBV7-3 and TRBJ2-1; D is perhaps TRBD2 (5 bases). Between the trimmed V and J ends, which lost 2 bases and 9 bases, there was a span of 11 bases. The CDR3 has 13 amino acids. In germline, CDR1 is SGHTA, CDR2 FQGTGA. The CDR3 nucleotides read TGTGCCAGCAGCTTAGCGGCAGGAGGTGAGCAGTTCTTC. Protein sequence: CASSLAAGGEQFF.

The chain employs TRBV5-6 and TRBJ2-1; a weak D match, TRBD1 (5 bases). CDR3 length: 16 amino acids. The V end lost 0 bases, the J end lost 5 bases, and 15 bases lay between the germline ends. Germline V gives CDR1 SGHDT, CDR2 YYEEEE. The CDR3 region is CASSLVVTALNNEQFF. CDR3 DNA sequence: TGTGCCAGCAGCTTGGTCGTGACAGCCTTAAACAATGAGCAGTTCTTC. The complete variable domain, with remaining parts taken from reference TRBV5-6 and TRBJ2-1, reads DAGVTQSPTHLIKTRGQQVTLRCSPKSGHDTVSWYQQALGQGPQFIFQYYEEEERQRGNFPDRFSGHQFPNYSSELNVNALLLGDSALYLCASSLVVTALNNEQFFGPGTRLTVL.

In DNA form, the CDR3 reads TGCGCCAGCAGCTTACAGGGGAACTATGGCTACACCTTC. It translates to CASSLQGNYGYTF. V usage is TRBV5-1 and J usage is TRBJ1-2; 7 nucleotides align to TRBD1. Trimming took 2 bases from V and 2 from J; bases not matched to a gene: 0. Looked up from germline, CDR1 is SGHRS and CDR2 is YFSETQ. The CDR3 sequence is 13 residues long.

This chain connects TRBV10-3 to TRBJ2-7, with TRBD2 matching 10 bases. CDR3 length: 15 amino acids. The germline V gene has CDR1 ENHRY and CDR2 SYGVKD. V lost 2 bases to trimming and J lost 7 bases; unmatched junction nucleotides: 8. CDR3 in amino acids: CAISETSGARWEQYF. The CDR3 DNA follows: TGTGCCATCAGTGAGACTAGCGGGGCGCGTTGGGAGCAGTACTTC.

The chain uses TRBV5-1 and TRBJ2-7, with D possibly matching TRBD1 (5 bases). Trimming pared 1 base from V and 0 bases from J, leaving 8 bases between. From germline, CDR1 is SGHRS and CDR2 YFSETQ. The CDR3 contains 14 residues. The CDR3 DNA reads TGCGCCAGCAGCTTGAGGGGCGGCTCCTACGAGCAGTACTTC. Translated: CASSLRGGSYEQYF.

This chain connects TRBV5-1 to TRBJ1-5; D might be TRBD1 (5 bases). The CDR3 consists of 15 residues. The germline V and J ends were trimmed by 2 bases and 4 bases, with 13 bases remaining between them. Germline V lookup: CDR1 SGHRS, CDR2 YFSETQ. The CDR3 loop reads CASSLNGDPNQPQHF. CDR3 in DNA: TGCGCCAGCAGCTTAAATGGGGACCCGAATCAGCCCCAGCATTTT.

This clone was counted between two and nine times. The J gene is TRBJ2-5, the V gene TRBV4-3; TRBD2 agrees at 7 bases. CDR1 and CDR2 from the germline V gene are LGHNA and YSLEER. The ends lost 1 base at V and 2 bases at J; junction bases unmatched: 4. The CDR3 loop spans 15 amino acids. CDR3 sequence (DNA): TGCGCCAGCAGCCAAGGTAGCGGGCCACAAGAGACCCAGTACTTC. Amino acid sequence: CASSQGSGPQETQYF.

The chain employs TRBV14 and TRBJ1-1; D gene ambiguous. CDR1 is SGHDN and CDR2 is FVKESK in the germline V gene. CDR3 size: 13 residues. The V gene lost 1 base and the J gene lost 1 base, with 4 bases spanning the gap. DNA of the CDR3: TGTGCCAGCAGCCAAGTAAAGAACACTGAAGCTTTCTTT. It codes for CASSQVKNTEAFF.

This chain connects TRBV11-1 to TRBJ2-3; D is perhaps TRBD1 or TRBD2 (5 bases each). From germline, CDR1 is SGHAT and CDR2 FQDESV (reference sequence). V gave up 0 bases and J gave up 0 bases, with 10 bases separating them. This CDR3 is built from 16 residues. The CDR3, as DNA: TGTGCCAGCAGCTTAGCGTGGGGGATTAGCACAGATACGCAGTATTTT. It translates to CASSLAWGISTDTQYF. Together with reference TRBV11-1 and TRBJ2-3, the CDR3 gives the full variable domain: EAEVAQSPRYKITEKSQAVAFWCDPISGHATLYWYRQILGQGPELLVQFQDESVVDDSQLPKDRFSAERLKGVDSTLKIQPAELGDSAMYLCASSLAWGISTDTQYFGPGTRLTVL.

This clone showed up just once. CDR3 residues: CATLGDRANYGYTF. In DNA, the CDR3 is TGTGCCACCCTTGGGGACAGGGCTAACTATGGCTACACCTTC. This rearrangement joins TRBV28 to TRBJ1-2; TRBD1 matches 9 bases. The V gene's germline CDR1 is MDHEN and CDR2 SYDVKM. V lost 10 bases and J lost 0; bases outside the gene matches: 6. The CDR3 extends over 14 amino acids.

This clone appeared a single time. The gene calls are TRBV27 and TRBJ1-6; no firm D call. This CDR3 spans 14 amino acids. The V gene's germline CDR1 is MNHEY and CDR2 SMNVEV (reference sequence). Trimming removed 7 bases at V and 10 bases at J, with 17 bases between. The DNA for the CDR3 is TGTGCCAGCACCCGTCGGGGATCTAACTCACCCCTCCACTTT. The encoded protein is CASTRRGSNSPLHF.

This chain joins TRBV5-6 and TRBJ1-5; D gene unclear. This CDR3 spans 15 amino acids. The V gene's germline CDR1 is SGHDT and CDR2 YYEEEE. Trimming stripped 1 base from V and 1 base from J, with 9 bases between. The CDR3 DNA reads as TGTGCCAGCAGCTTGTACAGCGGCAGCAATCAGCCCCAGCATTTT. Translated, it gives CASSLYSGSNQPQHF.

This clone was counted between two and nine times. The rearrangement joins TRBV19 to TRBJ1-3; D is unclear. Trimming stripped 5 bases from V and 1 base from J, with 15 bases between. Germline loops: CDR1 LNHDA, CDR2 SQIVND (reference sequence). The CDR3 totals 16 residues. CDR3 sequence reads: CASSRFVKGSGNTIYF. The CDR3 nucleotides read TGTGCCAGTAGTCGGTTCGTAAAAGGATCTGGAAACACCATATATTTT.

CDR3 protein: CASSPEVLDQPQHF. The CDR3 bases are TGTGCCAGCTCACCCGAAGTACTGGATCAGCCCCAGCATTTT. The rearrangement links TRBV18 to TRBJ1-5; D is undetermined. V was shortened by 3 bases and J by 5 bases, with 11 bases between the two germline ends. This CDR3 region has 14 residues. CDR1 KGHSH and CDR2 LQKENI come from the germline V gene.

The chain couples TRBV19 to TRBJ1-1; 8 positions agree with TRBD1. The length of the CDR3 is 17 residues. CDR1 and CDR2 (germline): LNHDA, SQIVND (reference sequence). Trimming at V came to 3 bases and at J to 0 bases, leaving 9 bases not matched to a gene. CDR3 in amino acids: CASSILTGDAVNTEAFF. As DNA, the CDR3 is TGTGCCAGTAGTATTTTGACAGGGGATGCGGTGAACACTGAAGCTTTCTTT.

The chain employs TRBV27 and TRBJ2-7, with 9 bases that match TRBD1. Trimming removed 1 base from V and 7 bases from J; junction bases left unmatched: 5. Germline V gene data show CDR1 as MNHEY and CDR2 as SMNVEV (reference sequence). This CDR3 comprises 14 residues. As DNA, the CDR3 is TGTGCCAGCAGTTTATATACAGGGGGCGTAGAGCAGTACTTC. Translated, it gives CASSLYTGGVEQYF.

This clone was recorded once. The V gene is TRBV7-2, the J gene TRBJ2-7, with 7 nucleotides matching TRBD2. The ends lost 8 bases at V and 2 bases at J; junction bases unmatched: 12. Germline CDR1 SGHTA, CDR2 FQGNSA. The CDR3 consists of 15 residues. This CDR3 is CASGAPRAGTYEQYF. CDR3 coding DNA: TGTGCCAGCGGAGCCCCTAGAGCGGGGACCTACGAGCAGTACTTC.

The genes are TRBV3-1 (or the pseudogene TRBV3-2) and TRBJ2-1; the D gene is possibly TRBD2 (6 bases). The germline V and J ends were trimmed by 4 bases and 4 bases, with 14 bases remaining between them. The CDR3 runs 15 residues. Germline CDR1 LGHDT, CDR2 YNNKEL (reference sequence). The chain's CDR3 is CASSPRDLKYNEQFF. The CDR3, as DNA: TGTGCCAGCAGCCCGCGGGACTTAAAATACAATGAGCAGTTCTTC.

V and J are TRBV5-8 and TRBJ1-5; no reliable D call. Germline V CDR1 and CDR2: SGHTS, YDEGEE. Deletions cut 4 bases from V and 5 bases from J, with 25 bases between. The CDR3 has 18 residues. CDR3 coding DNA: TGTGCCAGCAGCAGTACAGTAACCCTGGCAGTTAGAGATCAGCCCCAGCATTTT. Translation gives CASSSTVTLAVRDQPQHF.

V and J are TRBV2 and TRBJ1-1; TRBD1 might be the D (5 bases). CDR3 length: 13 residues. Germline CDR1 SNHLY, CDR2 FYNNEI. Trimming took off 6 bases at V and 2 bases at J, with 10 bases between the two ends. The DNA of the CDR3 is TGTGCCAGCAGACAGGACCACAACACTGAAGCTTTCTTT. As protein: CASRQDHNTEAFF.

The rearrangement links TRBV5-1 to TRBJ2-1, with 8 bases aligning to TRBD2. CDR1 is SGHRS and CDR2 is YFSETQ in the germline V gene. V dropped 9 bases and J dropped 8; count of bases not matched to a gene: 25. There are 18 residues in the CDR3. This CDR3 reads CATTPQPAGAGAGDEQFF. The CDR3, as DNA: TGCGCCACCACGCCGCAGCCGGCGGGAGCGGGAGCTGGGGATGAGCAGTTCTTC.

The chain has TRBV4-1 and TRBJ1-1; D may be TRBD1 (6 bases). The CDR3 loop spans 16 amino acids. V was pared by 1 base and J by 4 bases, with 16 bases between. The germline CDR1 and CDR2 sequences are MGHRA and YSYEKL. CDR3 sequence: CASSQVVGRGGTEAFF. The CDR3 nucleotides read TGCGCCAGCAGCCAAGTGGTGGGCAGGGGAGGCACTGAAGCTTTCTTT.

The chain employs TRBV30 and TRBJ2-3; a weak D match, TRBD1 (6 bases). Germline CDR1 is GTSNPN and CDR2 is SVGIG (reference sequence). The CDR3 totals 10 residues. V was pared by 5 bases and J by 14 bases, with 14 bases between. The CDR3 DNA reads TGTGCCTGGGACGGGACACCGCCGTATTTT. Translation gives CAWDGTPPYF. The whole variable domain, filled in from reference TRBV30 and TRBJ2-3, reads SQTIHQWPATLVQPVGSPLSLECTVEGTSNPNLYWYRQAAGRGLQLLFYSVGIGQISSEVPQNLSASRPQDRQFILSSKKLLLSDSGFYLCAWDGTPPYFGPGTRLTVL.

The rearrangement links TRBV10-3 to TRBJ2-4, with D possibly matching TRBD2 (7 bases). Germline CDR1 is ENHRY and CDR2 is SYGVKD. V was trimmed by 5 bases and J by 6 bases, leaving 20 bases between them. The CDR3 is 16 residues long. In DNA, the CDR3 is TGTGCCATCAGTCCCGACCGGGGGGCAGTCGGAAACATTCAGTACTTC. Amino acid sequence: CAISPDRGAVGNIQYF.

V and J are TRBV5-1 and TRBJ1-1; D perhaps matches TRBD1 (6 bases). Per the germline V gene, CDR1 is SGHRS and CDR2 is YFSETQ. The CDR3 has 21 amino acids. Between the trimmed V and J ends, which lost 4 bases and 1 base, there was a span of 32 bases. Here the CDR3 DNA reads TGCGCCAGCAGCGGAGAAGGGGGTATGATTCATTTTGCGGATGCGAACACTGAAGCTTTCTTT. Protein product: CASSGEGGMIHFADANTEAFF.

The chain joins TRBV28 to TRBJ1-6; D is possibly TRBD1 (5 bases). This CDR3 is 16 amino acids long. The germline V gene has CDR1 MDHEN and CDR2 SYDVKM. V was cut by 5 bases and J by 14 bases, with 25 bases left in between. This chain's CDR3 is CASSPRGGALSGTLHF. CDR3 nucleotides: TGTGCCAGCAGTCCTCGTGGAGGGGCGCTGTCGGGCACCCTCCACTTT.

The chain is built from TRBV6-6 and TRBJ1-4; D ambiguous. V shed 1 base and J shed 7 bases, with 7 bases lying between them. This CDR3 comprises 13 residues. From germline, CDR1 is MNHNY and CDR2 SVGAGI (reference sequence). The CDR3 coding sequence is TGTGCCAGCAGTTACTACAAAGGTGAAAAACTGTTTTTT. This codes for CASSYYKGEKLFF.

CDR3 residues: CASGQGAEGQPQHF. As DNA, the CDR3 is TGTGCTAGTGGTCAGGGGGCGGAGGGACAGCCCCAGCATTTT. The chain couples TRBV12-5 to TRBJ1-5; 8 bases map to TRBD1. Losses at the gene ends were 5 bases for V and 7 bases for J; bases not matched to a gene: 7. CDR1 and CDR2 from the germline V gene are LGHNT and FRNRAP. The CDR3 contains 14 residues.